This T cell receptor beta chain was identified in a study of technical replicates of blood from a few donors. Clones were read by immunoSEQ multiplex PCR, and TCRdb kept only the in-frame ones, dropping some. The sample carries more than 90,000 clones, approximately 95% recorded once. The V gene end was trimmed by 1 base and the J gene end by 8 bases; junction bases not matched to a gene: 9. The CDR3 spans 15 residues. Germline CDR1 reads MGHRA; CDR2 reads YSYEKL. The specimen sequenced was T cells isolated from PBMCs. The origin of this receptor is a human donor in good health. V and J are TRBV4-1 and TRBJ1-2; 8 nucleotides line up with TRBD1. The CDR3 sequence is CASSQALQGVEGYTF. CDR3 DNA: TGCGCCAGCAGCCAAGCCTTACAGGGGGTGGAGGGCTACACCTTC.